This T cell receptor beta chain comes out of a study of T-cell memory formation after mild COVID-19. Study-level background: Each donor largely had its own TCR clusters. Whole-study findings and limits: There were some responding clones in pre-infection memory, which suggested that cross-reactive memory had joined. From day 15 to 85, contracting clones were balanced between CD4 and CD8, whereas later expanders leaned toward CD4+.

The CDR3 is 12 residues long. The germline V gene has CDR1 ENHRY and CDR2 SYGVKD. V shed 10 bases and J shed 7 bases, with 13 bases lying between them. As regards this clonotype: The antigen is undetermined.

From 5'RACE with constant-segment primers came TCR alpha and TCR beta cDNA libraries that carried sample barcodes and UMIs. One entry per CDR3 protein, called by TCRdb with MiXCR from the 5' RACE reads. The sample holds under 250,000 distinct CDR3 sequences, roughly 15% seen once. Sequencing was carried out using PBMCs or a T cell subset sorted from them (not recorded which). The sequence came from an adult woman who had mild COVID-19 (a few samples of this study predate the infection). Cell type and time point are not known. This chain connects TRBV10-3 to TRBJ2-2; TRBD1 is a possible D gene (5 bases). CDR3: CATRQFGGELFF. The CDR3 DNA reads TGTGCCACCAGACAGTTCGGCGGGGAGCTGTTTTTT.